These 19 T cell receptor beta chains share one sample of origin, sequenced in a study of T cell changes during pregnancy in multiple sclerosis. Here immunoSEQ multiplex PCR was the method, and the copy in TCRdb shows in-frame clones only, minus some. Of nearly 110,000 clones in the sample, 80% to 95% were seen once. This sample comprised peripheral blood, obtained in the third trimester of pregnancy. The receptors derive from a female donor in good health, enrolled as a control in a pregnancy study.

The chain is built from TRBV19 and TRBJ1-1, with D uncertain. The CDR3 is 15 amino acids. Trimming took off 0 bases at V and 4 bases at J, with 12 bases between the two ends. From germline, CDR1 is LNHDA and CDR2 SQIVND (reference sequence). This CDR3 is CASSIDVFRITEAFF. The CDR3 bases are TGTGCCAGTAGTATAGATGTCTTCAGGATCACTGAAGCTTTCTTT.

The J gene is TRBJ2-2, the V gene TRBV30; 12 bases match TRBD2. The ends lost 0 bases at V and 1 base at J; junction bases unmatched: 15. Germline V gene data show CDR1 as GTSNPN and CDR2 as SVGIG (reference sequence). CDR3 length equals 21 residues. CDR3 DNA sequence: TGTGCCTGGAGTGTTTTCCTCGCTCTAGCGGGGGGGCAATGGAACACCGGGGAGCTGTTTTTT. It specifies CAWSVFLALAGGQWNTGELFF.

This chain connects TRBV5-1 to TRBJ1-5; D might be TRBD1 (5 bases). V lost 5 bases, J lost 3 bases, and 15 bases lay in between. This CDR3 is built from 15 residues. Germline CDR1 and CDR2: SGHRS and YFSETQ. The CDR3 nucleotides are TGCGCCAGCAGTCTCGACGGGGGGTACAATCAGCCCCAGCATTTT. This translates into CASSLDGGYNQPQHF. The full variable domain, rest sourced from reference TRBV5-1 and TRBJ1-5, is KAGVTQTPRYLIKTRGQQVTLSCSPISGHRSVSWYQQTPGQGLQFLFEYFSETQRNKGNFPGRFSGRQFSNSRSEMNVSTLELGDSALYLCASSLDGGYNQPQHFGDGTRLSIL.

This chain's CDR3 is CASSARTGDGTNEKLFF. CDR3 DNA sequence: TGTGCCAGCAGCGCTCGGACAGGGGACGGCACTAATGAAAAACTGTTTTTT. The chain couples TRBV5-4 to TRBJ1-4; 9 bases fit TRBD1. The CDR3 spans 17 residues. The germline V gene encodes CDR1 SGHNT and CDR2 YYREEE (reference sequence). Losses at the gene ends were 4 bases for V and 2 bases for J; bases not matched to a gene: 9. The full variable domain, with the rest looked up from reference TRBV5-4 and TRBJ1-4, is ETGVTQSPTHLIKTRGQQVTLRCSSQSGHNTVSWYQQALGQGPQFIFQYYREEENGRGNFPPRFSGLQFPNYSSELNVNALELDDSALYLCASSARTGDGTNEKLFFGSGTQLSVL.

The V and J genes are TRBV7-9 and TRBJ1-1; D call uncertain. Trimming removed 1 base at V and 5 bases at J, with 8 bases between. This CDR3 spans 13 amino acids. CDR1 and CDR2 from the germline V gene are SEHNR and FQNEAQ (reference sequence). CDR3 nucleotides: TGTGCCAGCAGCTTAGGGAGTAAGACTGAAGCTTTCTTT. This gives the protein CASSLGSKTEAFF.

This clone was detected only once. For the CDR3, the DNA is TGTGCCACCGCCCTGGGGGGTGCCTACGAGCAGTACTTC. Translated: CATALGGAYEQYF. V usage is TRBV30 and J usage is TRBJ2-7, with D possibly TRBD2 on 6 matching bases. The CDR3 is made up of 13 amino acids. Germline CDR1 and CDR2: GTSNPN and SVGIG (reference sequence). V was pared by 8 bases and J by 2 bases, with 16 bases between.

The CDR3: CASSPARDSYQPQHF. As DNA, the CDR3 is TGTGCCAGCAGTCCAGCCAGGGATAGTTATCAGCCCCAGCATTTT. This sequence joins TRBV6-5 and TRBJ1-5, with D possibly matching TRBD1 (5 bases). CDR3 length: 15 amino acids. V lost 5 bases, J lost 5 bases, and 16 bases lay in between. In germline, CDR1 is MNHEY, CDR2 SVGAGI.

This clone was observed a few times. The chain couples TRBV19 to TRBJ1-1; 8 nucleotides line up with TRBD1. The length of the CDR3 is 14 residues. The V segment lost 6 bases and the J segment 8 bases; nucleotides outside the gene matches: 11. Germline loops: CDR1 LNHDA, CDR2 SQIVND (reference sequence). The CDR3 DNA is TGTGCCAGTAGGATGCAGGGGGCGCGCCGCGAAGCTTTCTTT. It specifies CASRMQGARREAFF. Combining the CDR3 with reference TRBV19 and TRBJ1-1 gives the whole variable domain DGGITQSPKYLFRKEGQNVTLSCEQNLNHDAMYWYRQDPGQGLRLIYYSQIVNDFQKGDIAEGYSVSREKKESFPLTVTSAQKNPTAFYLCASRMQGARREAFFGQGTRLTVV.

This chain joins TRBV30 and TRBJ1-4; 7 bases are shared with TRBD1. Germline V gene sequence: CDR1 GTSNPN, CDR2 SVGIG (reference sequence). V trimming: 2 bases; J trimming: 8 bases; junction bases outside the gene matches: 5. CDR3 length equals 13 residues. CDR3 protein: CAWSRGPYEKLFF. In nucleotides, the CDR3 is TGTGCCTGGAGTAGGGGGCCTTACGAAAAACTGTTTTTT.

The chain carries TRBV6-1 and TRBJ2-2; TRBD2 aligns across 7 bases. The CDR3 is made up of 16 amino acids. CDR1 and CDR2 (germline): MNHNS, SASEGT. Trimming cost V 0 bases and J 3 bases; bases outside gene matches: 4. The CDR3 here is CASSEAIAGYTGELFF. As DNA, the CDR3 is TGTGCCAGCAGTGAAGCAATAGCGGGTTACACCGGGGAGCTGTTTTTT.

The rearrangement joins TRBV5-1 to TRBJ2-5, with 9 bases aligning to TRBD1. Trimming at V came to 4 bases and at J to 5 bases, leaving 6 bases not matched to a gene. The CDR3 runs to 14 residues. The germline gives CDR1 SGHRS, CDR2 YFSETQ. CDR3 in DNA: TGCGCCAGCAGCCCGGGGACAGGGCAGGAGACCCAGTACTTC. Translation: CASSPGTGQETQYF.

This chain connects TRBV19 to TRBJ1-5; 9 bases fit TRBD1. The CDR3 covers 15 residues. Germline CDR1 and CDR2: LNHDA and SQIVND (reference sequence). Trimming at V came to 6 bases and at J to 3 bases, leaving 6 bases not matched to a gene. Here the CDR3 DNA reads TGTGCCAGTAGCCACAGGACAGGGGACAATCAGCCCCAGCATTTT. It codes for CASSHRTGDNQPQHF.

The V gene is TRBV5-4, the J gene TRBJ2-3, with 7 bases aligning to TRBD1. Trimming cost V 4 bases and J 5 bases; bases outside gene matches: 4. Germline values: CDR1 SGHNT, CDR2 YYREEE (reference sequence). This CDR3 is built from 13 residues. The CDR3 spells CASSPQGEDTQYF. The CDR3 DNA sequence: TGTGCCAGCAGCCCGCAGGGGGAAGATACGCAGTATTTT.

This sequence joins TRBV5-1 and TRBJ2-1; 14 bases match TRBD2. The CDR3 contains 15 residues. CDR1 SGHRS and CDR2 YFSETQ come from the germline V gene. Unmatched junction bases numbered 5, after V lost 4 bases and J lost 8 bases. CDR3 loop: CASSMGLAGVDEQFF. The CDR3 DNA reads as TGCGCCAGCAGCATGGGACTAGCGGGGGTGGATGAGCAGTTCTTC.

The rearrangement uses TRBV19 and TRBJ1-2; the match to TRBD1 covers 10 bases. The CDR3 is 13 amino acids. In germline, CDR1 is LNHDA, CDR2 SQIVND (reference sequence). The V gene end was trimmed by 8 bases and the J gene end by 8 bases; junction bases not matched to a gene: 8. The CDR3 spells CASGKGTGAGYTF. CDR3 nucleotides: TGTGCCAGTGGAAAAGGGACAGGGGCCGGCTACACCTTC.

V and J are TRBV5-4 and TRBJ1-2; 7 bases fit TRBD1. Looked up from germline, CDR1 is SGHNT and CDR2 is YYREEE (reference sequence). V was pared by 9 bases and J by 0 bases, with 5 bases of the junction left unmatched. The CDR3 runs to 13 residues. The CDR3 coding sequence is TGTGCCACCGGGACAGCTACTAACTATGGCTACACCTTC. Residues: CATGTATNYGYTF.

V gene TRBV19 combines with J gene TRBJ2-5; D possibly corresponds to TRBD1 (5 bases). Germline CDR1 reads LNHDA; CDR2 reads SQIVND (reference sequence). The CDR3 runs to 13 residues. V gave up 5 bases and J gave up 5 bases, with 12 bases separating them. DNA for the CDR3: TGTGCCAGTAGTGGTTCAGGGCTGGAGACCCAGTACTTC. This translates into CASSGSGLETQYF.

This clone has a single count. V gene TRBV10-3 combines with J gene TRBJ2-2; TRBD1 might be the D (6 bases). Trimming took 11 bases from V and 0 from J, leaving 22 bases between them. The V gene's germline CDR1 is ENHRY and CDR2 SYGVKD. This CDR3 is 17 amino acids long. CDR3 DNA: TGTGCCTCCCTCCCCCCGGACAGTGACGCGAACACCGGGGAGCTGTTTTTT. As protein: CASLPPDSDANTGELFF.

The rearrangement links TRBV19 to TRBJ1-6; perhaps TRBD1 as D (6 bases). Trimming took 6 bases from V and 9 from J, leaving 15 bases between them. The CDR3 contains 14 residues. Germline CDR1 is LNHDA and CDR2 is SQIVND (reference sequence). CDR3 sequence: CASRARGGGSPLHF. For the CDR3, the DNA is TGTGCCAGTAGGGCGCGAGGGGGGGGTTCACCCCTCCACTTT.